The 27 T cell receptor beta chains below were found in one sample sequenced in a study of T cells after yellow fever vaccination. TCRdb reanalysed the 5' RACE reads using MiXCR and keeps one entry per CDR3 protein. Here the sample spans about 320,000 distinct CDR3 sequences, around 12% being singletons. Here the sequenced sample was CD4+ T cells sorted from PBMCs, taken 15 days after the yellow fever booster vaccination. The receptor set was obtained from a man younger than 35 who received the YFV17D yellow fever vaccine.

V gene TRBV5-1 combines with J gene TRBJ1-1; D gene uncertain. The CDR3 extends over 14 amino acids. Per the germline V gene, CDR1 is SGHRS and CDR2 is YFSETQ. V lost 2 bases and J lost 8, with 16 bases in between. In nucleotides, the CDR3 is TGCGCCAGCAGCTTATTTACCCCCCCACGGGAAGCTTTCTTT. Protein sequence: CASSLFTPPREAFF. Full variable domain (remainder filled in from reference TRBV5-1 and TRBJ1-1): KAGVTQTPRYLIKTRGQQVTLSCSPISGHRSVSWYQQTPGQGLQFLFEYFSETQRNKGNFPGRFSGRQFSNSRSEMNVSTLELGDSALYLCASSLFTPPREAFFGQGTRLTVV.

This clonotype showed up just a few times. The chain has TRBV6-2 or TRBV6-3 and TRBJ2-7; a possible D gene is TRBD2 (6 bases). CDR3 length: 13 amino acids. The V gene's germline CDR1 is MNHEY and CDR2 SVGEGT. V dropped 4 bases and J dropped 2 bases, with 9 bases sitting between them. CDR3 DNA sequence: TGTGCCAGCAGTTGGGCGGGGACCTACGAGCAGTACGTC. It is translated as CASSWAGTYEQYV.

V usage is TRBV7-9 and J usage is TRBJ2-1; no definite D call. Deletions cut 3 bases from V and 8 bases from J, with 11 bases between. Germline V lookup: CDR1 SEHNR, CDR2 FQNEAQ (reference sequence). CDR3 length equals 13 residues. The CDR3: CASSFGGWYEQFF. CDR3 coding DNA: TGTGCCAGCAGCTTCGGCGGCTGGTATGAGCAGTTCTTC.

This clonotype has just a few counts. V is TRBV7-3 and J is TRBJ2-1; TRBD2 is a possible D gene (6 bases). The CDR3 contains 15 residues. Germline CDR1 SGHTA, CDR2 FQGTGA. V was pared by 0 bases and J by 6 bases, with 12 bases between. CDR3 in DNA: TGTGCCAGCAGCTTAACTGCGGGGCAGGGCAATGAGCAGTTCTTC. It yields the protein CASSLTAGQGNEQFF.

The chain employs TRBV4-3 and TRBJ2-3; TRBD2 agrees at 8 bases. V shed 0 bases and J 2 bases; nucleotides not matched to a gene: 7. CDR1 LGHNA and CDR2 YSLEER come from the germline V gene. The CDR3 spans 17 residues. The CDR3 sequence is CASSQEIAGHLTDTQYF. The CDR3 DNA reads TGCGCCAGCAGCCAAGAAATAGCGGGGCACCTCACAGATACGCAGTATTTT.

This clonotype turned up a few times. V is TRBV5-1 and J is TRBJ1-1, with a tentative D call TRBD1 (6 bases). Germline V gives CDR1 SGHRS, CDR2 YFSETQ. This CDR3 region has 14 residues. Trimming took off 4 bases at V and 2 bases at J, with 12 bases between the two ends. CDR3 amino acids: CASSPGDGNTEAFF. CDR3 bases: TGCGCCAGCAGCCCAGGGGATGGTAACACTGAAGCTTTCTTT.

Only a few counts were recorded for this clonotype. The gene calls are TRBV20-1 and TRBJ2-6; TRBD1 matches at 8 bases. The CDR3 length is 17 residues. Trimming cost V 3 bases and J 0 bases; bases outside gene matches: 7. CDR1 and CDR2 from the germline V gene are DFQATT and SNEGSKA (reference sequence). The CDR3 coding sequence is TGCAGTGCTAGTTCGGGACAGGCTACCTCTGGGGCCAACGTCCTGACTTTC. Protein sequence: CSASSGQATSGANVLTF.

This clonotype was seen a few times. The rearrangement links TRBV9 to TRBJ2-2, with 9 bases fitting TRBD2. V shed 2 bases and J 6 bases; nucleotides not matched to a gene: 8. CDR3 length: 16 amino acids. Germline V lookup: CDR1 SGDLS, CDR2 YYNGEE. CDR3 loop: CASSVTGTSRAGELFF. CDR3 sequence (DNA): TGTGCCAGCAGCGTCACCGGGACTAGCAGGGCCGGGGAGCTGTTTTTT.

The chain carries TRBV2 and TRBJ1-5; D gene unclear. CDR3 length equals 13 residues. The V gene's germline CDR1 is SNHLY and CDR2 FYNNEI. V was trimmed by 6 bases and J by 4 bases, leaving 10 bases between them. The CDR3 bases are TGTGCCAGCAGCGTAGACACAAATCAGCCCCAGCATTTT. Translated: CASSVDTNQPQHF.

This clonotype was observed a handful of times. The rearrangement links TRBV7-3 to TRBJ2-2; D is perhaps TRBD2 (6 bases). Germline CDR1 and CDR2: SGHTA and FQGTGA. The CDR3 runs to 13 residues. V was pared by 4 bases and J by 6 bases, with 9 bases between. DNA of the CDR3: TGTGCCAGCAGCTGGAGGGACGCCGGGGAGCTGTTTTTT. It yields the protein CASSWRDAGELFF.

This clonotype was found a few times. The J gene is TRBJ2-7, the V gene TRBV6-6, with 9 bases aligning to TRBD1. Per the germline V gene, CDR1 is MNHNY and CDR2 is SVGAGI (reference sequence). V dropped 5 bases and J dropped 7; count of bases not matched to a gene: 9. This CDR3 comprises 14 residues. The CDR3 is CASSRQDRGREQYV. In nucleotides, the CDR3 is TGTGCCAGCAGTCGTCAGGACAGGGGACGGGAGCAGTACGTC.

The chain recombines TRBV7-6 with TRBJ2-1, with 8 bases matching TRBD1. The J segment lost 6 bases and the V segment lost 1 base, leaving 14 bases of the junction unmatched. CDR1 and CDR2 from the germline V gene are SGHVS and FNYEAQ. CDR3 length: 18 amino acids. The CDR3 sequence is CASSLVPSQGASGNEQFF. In nucleotides, the CDR3 is TGTGCCAGCAGCTTAGTTCCGTCCCAGGGGGCTTCGGGCAATGAGCAGTTCTTC.

V usage is TRBV20-1 and J usage is TRBJ2-3, with D hard to call. The CDR3 sequence is 13 residues long. Trimming took off 5 bases at V and 1 base at J, with 10 bases between the two ends. Germline CDR1 is DFQATT and CDR2 is SNEGSKA (reference sequence). CDR3: CSAEVAGTDTQYF. The DNA for the CDR3 is TGCAGTGCTGAGGTAGCTGGCACAGATACGCAGTATTTT.

Points on this clonotype: The junction shows a germline mismatch at one end, possibly a read error. This CDR3 is CASSPQQAWEKLVF. CDR3 in DNA: TGTGCCAGCAGTCCTCAGCAAGCGTGGGAAAAACTGGTTTTT. The V call is TRBV6-1, the J call TRBJ1-4; D remains ambiguous. This CDR3 comprises 14 residues. Per the germline V gene, CDR1 is MNHNS and CDR2 is SASEGT.

In this sample, this clonotype turned up a few times. This chain joins TRBV7-2 and TRBJ1-1; the D is unclear. This CDR3 comprises 14 residues. V lost 4 bases and J 1 base, leaving 10 bases between the germline ends. Germline CDR1 SGHTA, CDR2 FQGNSA. This CDR3 reads CASSSTLTNTEAFF. CDR3 coding DNA: TGTGCCAGCAGCTCCACCTTAACGAACACTGAAGCTTTCTTT.

This clonotype occurred many times. The gene calls are TRBV7-2 and TRBJ2-3; perhaps TRBD1 as D (6 bases). V was trimmed by 0 bases and J by 8 bases, leaving 12 bases between them. The CDR3 extends over 14 amino acids. Germline CDR1 reads SGHTA; CDR2 reads FQGNSA. The CDR3 DNA is TGTGCCAGCAGCTTAGCGGGGGCGATTCGTACGCAGTATTTT. Its translation is CASSLAGAIRTQYF.

This chain links TRBV24-1 with TRBJ2-1; 11 bases fit TRBD1. CDR3 size: 16 residues. J was trimmed by 4 bases and V by 4 bases; bases with no gene match: 5. The germline V gene has CDR1 KGHDR and CDR2 SFDVKD. The CDR3 sequence is CATSDYGTGGYNEQFF. The CDR3 DNA follows: TGTGCCACCAGTGACTACGGGACAGGGGGATACAATGAGCAGTTCTTC.

A few counts support this clonotype. The chain joins TRBV19 to TRBJ2-3; 8 nucleotides agree with TRBD1. Losses at the gene ends were 4 bases for V and 7 bases for J; bases not matched to a gene: 10. Germline values: CDR1 LNHDA, CDR2 SQIVND (reference sequence). The CDR3 contains 15 residues. Here the CDR3 reads CASSRGTGVLNTQYF. As DNA, the CDR3 is TGTGCCAGTAGTAGAGGGACAGGAGTTTTAAATACGCAGTATTTT.

The CDR3 is CASSFSGGSNYGYTF. The CDR3 DNA follows: TGTGCCAGTAGTTTCTCCGGCGGCAGTAACTATGGCTACACCTTC. The V call is TRBV19, the J call TRBJ1-2; D is undetermined. CDR1 LNHDA and CDR2 SQIVND come from the germline V gene (reference sequence). The CDR3 runs 15 residues. Trimming stripped 5 bases from V and 1 base from J, with 14 bases between.

In its sample, this clonotype was seen a few times. The gene calls are TRBV9 and TRBJ2-3; D gene uncertain. V gave up 0 bases and J gave up 5 bases, with 10 bases separating them. The germline CDR1 and CDR2 sequences are SGDLS and YYNGEE. CDR3 length equals 14 residues. The CDR3 nucleotides read TGTGCCAGCAGCGTAGATCTGTCAGGAGATACGCAGTATTTT. Amino acids: CASSVDLSGDTQYF.

The J gene is TRBJ2-1, the V gene TRBV7-2; the D gene is possibly TRBD2 (6 bases). With 3 bases removed from V and 10 bases from J, the gap between germline ends came to 13 bases. The CDR3 covers 13 residues. Per the germline V gene, CDR1 is SGHTA and CDR2 is FQGNSA. In nucleotides, the CDR3 is TGTGCCAGCAGCTTCGGAGGGTCGGGGGAGCAGTTCTTC. Amino acid sequence: CASSFGGSGEQFF.

The chain employs TRBV18 and TRBJ1-4; D gene uncertain. V shed 0 bases and J shed 8 bases, with 13 bases lying between them. The CDR3 is made up of 15 amino acids. Germline V gene sequence: CDR1 KGHSH, CDR2 LQKENI. As DNA, the CDR3 is TGTGCCAGCTCACCACCGGGCAGCGTCCGGGAAAAACTGTTTTTT. Encoded protein: CASSPPGSVREKLFF.

The chain joins TRBV4-2 to TRBJ1-6; D remains ambiguous. This CDR3 has 14 amino acids. Germline assignment: CDR1 LGHNA and CDR2 YNFKEQ. With 2 bases removed from V and 9 bases from J, the gap between germline ends came to 11 bases. DNA of the CDR3: TGTGCCAGCAGCCAAACGGGCCTAGTTTCACCCCTCCACTTT. This gives the protein CASSQTGLVSPLHF.

This clonotype was seen only a few times. The chain recombines TRBV5-1 with TRBJ2-2; TRBD2 matches 8 bases. Trimming at V came to 2 bases and at J to 3 bases, leaving 3 bases not matched to a gene. The CDR3 extends over 15 amino acids. CDR1 and CDR2 (germline): SGHRS, YFSETQ. CDR3 sequence: CASSFSGAHTGELFF. The CDR3 bases are TGCGCCAGCAGCTTTAGCGGGGCTCACACCGGGGAGCTGTTTTTT.

A few counts support this clonotype. The chain couples TRBV4-1 to TRBJ1-5; D unclear. V lost 1 base and J lost 0, with 10 bases in between. The CDR3 spans 16 residues. Germline assignment: CDR1 MGHRA and CDR2 YSYEKL. DNA for the CDR3: TGCGCCAGCAGCCAAGTTTCCACCAGTAGCAATCAGCCCCAGCATTTT. Amino acid sequence: CASSQVSTSSNQPQHF.

This clonotype was seen a handful of times. CDR3 sequence reads: CASSLHSGSYNEQFF. In nucleotides, the CDR3 is TGCGCCAGCAGCCTGCACAGTGGTAGCTACAATGAGCAGTTCTTC. This sequence joins TRBV5-1 and TRBJ2-1, with no clear D. The CDR3 length is 15 residues. With 4 bases removed from V and 3 bases from J, the gap between germline ends came to 14 bases. CDR1 is SGHRS, CDR2 YFSETQ, per germline.

This clonotype was seen many times. The rearrangement links TRBV5-1 to TRBJ1-6, with D possibly being TRBD1 (6 bases). The CDR3 totals 13 residues. The germline CDR1 and CDR2 sequences are SGHRS and YFSETQ. V lost 0 bases and J 10 bases, leaving 8 bases between the germline ends. CDR3 sequence reads: CASSLEGGSPLHF. The CDR3 DNA follows: TGCGCCAGCAGCTTGGAGGGGGGATCACCCCTCCACTTT.